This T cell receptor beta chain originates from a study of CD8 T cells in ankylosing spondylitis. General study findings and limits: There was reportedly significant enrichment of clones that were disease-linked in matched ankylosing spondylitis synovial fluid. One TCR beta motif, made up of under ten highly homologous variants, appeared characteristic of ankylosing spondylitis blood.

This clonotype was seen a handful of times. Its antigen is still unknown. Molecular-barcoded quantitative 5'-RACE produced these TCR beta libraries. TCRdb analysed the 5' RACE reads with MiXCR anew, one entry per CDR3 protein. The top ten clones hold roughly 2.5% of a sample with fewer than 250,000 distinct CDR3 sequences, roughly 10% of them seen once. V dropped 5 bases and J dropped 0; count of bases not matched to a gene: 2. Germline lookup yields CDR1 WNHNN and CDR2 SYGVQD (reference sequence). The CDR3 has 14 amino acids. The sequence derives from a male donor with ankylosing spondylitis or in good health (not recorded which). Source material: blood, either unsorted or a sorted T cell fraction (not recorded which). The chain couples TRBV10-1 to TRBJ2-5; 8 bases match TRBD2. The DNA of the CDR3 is TGCGCCAGCAGTAGCGGGGGTTACCAAGAGACCCAGTACTTC. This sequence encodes CASSSGGYQETQYF.